The source of this T cell receptor (beta chain) is a study of low-dose radiotherapy and immunotherapy resistance in tumors. On the study more broadly: The study administered intravenous cyclophosphamide at 200 mg/m2 every two weeks, one day ahead of radiation and immunotherapy. Once cycle 1 day 1 began, patients took oral aspirin 300 mg daily for four cycles.

Stated time point: after trial treatment. Treatment of the sample: LDRT plus nivolumab, ipilimumab, low-dose cyclophosphamide and aspirin (RACIN trial). Germline V gene data show CDR1 as MDHEN and CDR2 as SYDVKM. CDR3 length equals 16 residues. Trimming took 9 bases from V and 8 from J, leaving 27 bases between them. TRAV- and TRBV-specific primers, spanning alpha and beta chains, primed first-strand cDNA. For amplifying TCRs, the PCR ran for around 20 cycles with Phusion, which was used together with a constant-region primer and the adapter on the V primers. Isolated mRNA was amplified by in vitro transcription. TCRdb called the reads again in MiXCR, with one record for every CDR3 protein. Of tens of thousands of distinct CDR3 sequences listed, more than 20% are singletons.

Sequences were derived from PBMCs, sampled after low-dose radiotherapy plus immunotherapy. This rearrangement joins TRBV28 to TRBJ2-3; D perhaps matches TRBD1 (6 bases). This clonotype was obtained from a female donor with ovarian cancer. CDR3 sequence: CASKLDRWGGYGTQYF. CDR3 nucleotides: TGTGCCAGTAAACTTGACAGGTGGGGCGGGTATGGTACGCAGTATTTT.